Following are 9 T cell receptor beta chains from one sample sequenced in a study of OX40 agonist ivuxolimab in advanced cancers. Libraries came from the immunoSEQ multiplex PCR assay. The immuneACCESS repertoire file appears here via TCRdb, limited to in-frame rearrangements. These files lack a portion of the clones; in checked studies, under half of the deficit traces to unresolved V genes, and the cause of the others is not known. This sample lists 50,000 to 70,000 clones; 87% were detected once. Jointly, the top ten make up 0.76% of the sample. This specimen was CD4+ or CD8+ T cells sorted from blood, taken in a trial of the OX40 agonist ivuxolimab. These receptors all come from an adult with an advanced solid tumor such as melanoma, head and neck, liver or kidney cancer.

The J gene is TRBJ2-5, the V gene TRBV5-6; D possibly matches TRBD1 or TRBD2 (5 bases each). V shed 1 base and J shed 5 bases, with 12 bases lying between them. This CDR3 has 14 amino acids. In germline, CDR1 is SGHDT, CDR2 YYEEEE. CDR3 coding DNA: TGTGCCAGCAGCTTGACCGGGACGGGGGAGACCCAGTACTTC. Its protein is CASSLTGTGETQYF. The variable domain in full, with the rest retrieved from reference TRBV5-6 and TRBJ2-5, is DAGVTQSPTHLIKTRGQQVTLRCSPKSGHDTVSWYQQALGQGPQFIFQYYEEEERQRGNFPDRFSGHQFPNYSSELNVNALLLGDSALYLCASSLTGTGETQYFGPGTRLLVL.

This chain connects TRBV10-3 to TRBJ2-1, with 7 bases that match TRBD2. The V and J ends lost 6 bases and 0 bases, in that order; junction bases with no gene match: 5. The CDR3 length is 15 residues. Germline V lookup: CDR1 ENHRY, CDR2 SYGVKD. CDR3 loop: CAIRGGASSYNEQFF. The CDR3, as DNA: TGTGCCATCAGGGGAGGGGCCAGCTCCTACAATGAGCAGTTCTTC.

V is TRBV6-5 and J is TRBJ1-5; unclear D gene. V dropped 4 bases and J dropped 4 bases, with 8 bases sitting between them. The CDR3 spans 13 residues. The germline gives CDR1 MNHEY, CDR2 SVGAGI. The CDR3 coding sequence is TGTGCCAGCAGTTGGGAGCTTAATCAGCCCCAGCATTTT. Its translation: CASSWELNQPQHF.

The chain carries TRBV4-1 and TRBJ1-2; 7 nucleotides agree with TRBD1. Germline values: CDR1 MGHRA, CDR2 YSYEKL. CDR3 length: 14 amino acids. The trim removed 1 base at V and 4 bases at J, leaving 3 bases unmatched. CDR3 nucleotide sequence: TGCGCCAGCAGCCAAGTGGGACAGCTCTATGGCTACACCTTC. Translating it yields CASSQVGQLYGYTF.

This chain uses TRBV5-6 with TRBJ2-7; D gene unclear. This CDR3 region has 11 residues. Per the germline V gene, CDR1 is SGHDT and CDR2 is YYEEEE. V dropped 0 bases and J dropped 6 bases, with 4 bases sitting between them. The chain's CDR3 is CASSLAREQYF. As DNA, the CDR3 is TGTGCCAGCAGCTTGGCACGCGAGCAGTACTTC.

This chain joins TRBV30 and TRBJ1-4, with D uncertain. Between the trimmed V and J ends, which lost 2 bases and 4 bases, there was a span of 8 bases. The germline V gene encodes CDR1 GTSNPN and CDR2 SVGIG (reference sequence). This CDR3 region has 13 residues. Here the CDR3 reads CAWSQALNEKLFF. Here the CDR3 DNA reads TGTGCCTGGAGTCAGGCGCTTAATGAAAAACTGTTTTTT.

The chain combines TRBV5-1 with TRBJ2-7, with TRBD1 matching 7 bases. Trimming took 4 bases from V and 5 from J; bases not matched to a gene: 12. Germline V gene lookup returns CDR1 SGHRS and CDR2 YFSETQ. CDR3 size: 15 residues. CDR3 bases: TGCGCCAGCAGCGTGACCGGTGACAGGGTGCACGAGCAGTACTTC. It encodes CASSVTGDRVHEQYF.

This clone showed up just once. This chain uses TRBV27 with TRBJ2-2; 10 bases are a match to TRBD1. Germline lookup yields CDR1 MNHEY and CDR2 SMNVEV (reference sequence). After removal of 5 bases from V and 6 bases from J, the junction contained 9 bases not matched to a gene. The CDR3 has 16 amino acids. CDR3 sequence: CASSPWTGGGSGELFF. CDR3 bases: TGTGCCAGCAGTCCCTGGACAGGGGGAGGCTCCGGGGAGCTGTTTTTT.

The J gene is TRBJ1-2, the V gene TRBV28; 7 nucleotides align to TRBD1. Germline CDR1 and CDR2: MDHEN and SYDVKM. Trimming took 1 base from V and 2 from J; bases not matched to a gene: 1. This CDR3 is built from 14 residues. The CDR3: CASSLSGQNYGYTF. CDR3 in DNA: TGTGCCAGCAGTTTATCGGGACAGAACTATGGCTACACCTTC.